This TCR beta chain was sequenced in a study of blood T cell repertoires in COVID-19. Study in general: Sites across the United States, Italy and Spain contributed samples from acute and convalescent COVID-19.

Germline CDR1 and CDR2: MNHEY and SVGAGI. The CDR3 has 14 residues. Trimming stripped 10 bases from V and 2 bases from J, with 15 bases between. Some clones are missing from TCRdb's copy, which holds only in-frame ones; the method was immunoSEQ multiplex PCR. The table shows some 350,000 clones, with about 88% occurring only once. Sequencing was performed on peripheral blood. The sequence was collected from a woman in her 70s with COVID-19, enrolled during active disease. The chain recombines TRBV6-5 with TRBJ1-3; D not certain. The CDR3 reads CATAAGSAGNTIYF. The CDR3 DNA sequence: TGTGCCACCGCGGCGGGGAGCGCTGGAAACACCATATATTTT.